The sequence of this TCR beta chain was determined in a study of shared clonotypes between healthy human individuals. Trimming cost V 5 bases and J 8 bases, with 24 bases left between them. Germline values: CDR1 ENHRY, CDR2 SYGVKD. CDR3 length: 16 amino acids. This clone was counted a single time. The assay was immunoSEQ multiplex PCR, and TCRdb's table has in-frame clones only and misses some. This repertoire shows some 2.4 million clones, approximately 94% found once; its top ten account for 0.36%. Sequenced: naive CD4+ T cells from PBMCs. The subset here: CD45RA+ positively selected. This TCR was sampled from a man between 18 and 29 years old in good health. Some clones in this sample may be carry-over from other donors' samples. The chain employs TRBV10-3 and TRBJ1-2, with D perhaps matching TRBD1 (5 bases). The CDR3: CAISTHRDPVASGYTF. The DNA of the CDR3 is TGTGCCATCAGTACTCACCGGGACCCCGTTGCGAGCGGCTACACCTTC.